This TCR beta chain comes out of a study of T-cell memory formation after mild COVID-19. Study conclusions and caveats: Within pre-infection memory, some responding clones were found, suggesting cross-reactive memory joined. Contracting CD4+ clones lay largely in CM and EM, with CD8+ ones residing in EMRA. From day 15 to 85, contracting clones were balanced between CD4 and CD8, whereas later expanders leaned toward CD4+.

This clonotype was found a few times. What it binds is not known. CDR3 size: 15 residues. V was clipped by 6 bases and J by 6 bases; unmatched bases: 8. The germline gives CDR1 SNHLY, CDR2 FYNNEI. Barcoded TCR alpha and TCR beta cDNA libraries with UMIs came from 5'RACE using constant-segment primers. TCRdb ran MiXCR on the 5' RACE reads and lists one entry per CDR3 protein. The top ten clones hold about 10% of a sample with approximately 210,000 distinct CDR3 sequences, roughly 30% of them seen once. V usage is TRBV2 and J usage is TRBJ2-1; TRBD2 matches at 10 bases. The receptor's source is an adult woman who had mild COVID-19 (a few samples of this study predate the infection). Cell type and time point are not known. The specimen was PBMCs or a T cell subset sorted from them (not recorded which). The CDR3 loop reads CASRHGTSEGNEQFF. The CDR3 DNA follows: TGTGCCAGCAGACACGGGACTAGCGAGGGCAATGAGCAGTTCTTC. The full variable domain, rest sourced from reference TRBV2 and TRBJ2-1, is EPEVTQTPSHQVTQMGQEVILRCVPISNHLYFYWYRQILGQKVEFLVSFYNNEISEKSEIFDDQFSVERPDGSNFTLKIRSTKLEDSAMYFCASRHGTSEGNEQFFGPGTRLTVL.